This is a list of T cell receptor beta chains from one sample in a study of T cell repertoires in cytomegalovirus infection. Via MiXCR, TCRdb re-called the reads, giving one row per CDR3 protein. The table has 830,000 or so distinct CDR3 sequences, approximately 30% seen once. For these receptors, no antigen is known. The sample in question was cultured CD8+ T cells from PBMCs, obtained from culture after CMV antigen stimulation. Receptors were obtained from a human donor in good health (CMV status not recorded). Some clones in this sample may be carry-over from other donors' samples. CDR3s include the opening cysteine and the closing phenylalanine or tryptophan. A D gene is named only where the DNA matches it firmly. Some rows have no size entry. The others give once, few or many, or a class for an expanded clone.

TRBJ2-3 | TRBV28 | TRBD1 | - | CASRKTGGADTQYF | TGTGCCAGCAGAAAAACAGGGGGTGCAGATACGCAGTATTTT
TRBJ1-2 | TRBV7-6 | TRBD1 | few | CASSMFRDRGRNYGYTF | TGTGCCAGCAGCATGTTTAGGGACAGGGGACGGAACTATGGCTACACCTTC
TRBJ1-2 | TRBV7-9 | - | - | CASSASGLLSSGYTF | TGTGCCAGCAGCGCCTCCGGGCTCCTCTCCTCTGGCTACACCTTC
TRBJ2-2 | TRBV2 | TRBD2 | - | CATGTSGHTGELFF | TGTGCCACCGGGACTAGCGGCCACACCGGGGAGCTGTTTTTT
TRBJ2-3 | TRBV9 | TRBD2 | - | CASSERGSTTDTQYF | TGTGCCAGCAGCGAGCGGGGGTCAACCACAGATACGCAGTATTTT
TRBJ1-1 | TRBV27 | - | - | CASSLMGGPEAFF | TGTGCCAGCAGTTTAATGGGGGGACCTGAAGCTTTCTTT
TRBJ2-1 | TRBV7-8 | - | many | CASSFDNEQFF | TGTGCCAGCAGCTTTGACAATGAGCAGTTCTTC
TRBJ2-3 | TRBV29-1 | - | once | CSVEDFAGGQYF | TGCAGCGTTGAAGATTTCGCGGGCGGGCAGTATTTT
TRBJ1-5 | TRBV18 | - | many | CASSPLRNQPQHF | TGTGCCAGCTCACCACTTCGGAATCAGCCCCAGCATTTT
TRBJ2-2 | TRBV7-2 | - | - | CASSTSSWGAPGELFF | TGTGCCAGCAGCACAAGTTCTTGGGGGGCCCCTGGGGAGCTGTTTTTT
TRBJ1-5 | TRBV28 | - | few | CASDLAGRGNQPQHF | TGTGCCAGCGACCTCGCGGGTCGCGGAAATCAGCCCCAGCATTTT
TRBJ2-3 | TRBV9 | TRBD2 | few | CASSLINGGKDTQYF | TGTGCCAGCAGCCTCATTAACGGGGGGAAAGATACGCAGTATTTT
TRBJ1-3 | TRBV14 | - | - | CASSRERGTGNTIYF | TGTGCCAGCAGCCGCGAACGGGGGACTGGAAACACCATATATTTT
TRBJ2-1 | TRBV4-1 | - | - | CANSQGTNNEQFF | TGCGCCAACAGCCAAGGAACAAACAATGAGCAGTTCTTC
TRBJ2-3 | TRBV5-1 | TRBD2 | once | CASSLRLAGPDTQYF | TGCGCCAGCAGCTTGCGACTAGCGGGGCCAGATACGCAGTATTTT
TRBJ2-3 | TRBV4-1 | - | - | CASSQERLRPDTQYF | TGCGCCAGCAGCCAAGAGCGGCTTAGGCCAGATACGCAGTATTTT
TRBJ2-3 | TRBV7-6 | - | - | CASSLAPNTDTQYF | TGTGCCAGCAGCTTAGCTCCTAACACAGATACGCAGTATTTT
TRBJ1-1 | TRBV28 | TRBD1 | - | CASRGRGRTEAFF | TGTGCCAGCAGAGGCAGGGGGCGGACTGAAGCTTTCTTT
TRBJ2-7 | TRBV4-1 | - | - | CASSQEAESGEQYF | TGCGCCAGCAGCCAAGAGGCGGAATCTGGCGAGCAGTACTTC
TRBJ1-4 | TRBV7-9 | - | few | CASSLASGTQLFF | TGTGCCAGCAGCTTAGCGTCAGGGACGCAACTGTTTTTT
TRBJ1-6 | TRBV6-5 | - | - | CASSYKVGIIYNSPLHF | TGTGCCAGCAGTTACAAGGTCGGGATCATCTATAATTCACCCCTCCACTTT
TRBJ2-1 | TRBV12-3/TRBV12-4 | - | - | CASSWAGAGEQFF | TGTGCCAGCAGTTGGGCGGGGGCGGGAGAGCAGTTCTTC
TRBJ1-5 | TRBV4-1 | - | - | CASSQDLGTYQPQHF | TGCGCCAGCAGCCAAGATCTAGGGACCTATCAGCCCCAGCATTTT
TRBJ2-2 | TRBV7-9 | - | - | CASSLKTWELFF | TGTGCCAGCAGCCTAAAAACCTGGGAGCTGTTTTTT
TRBJ2-7 | TRBV10-1 | - | - | CASSESKGPRDEQYF | TGCGCCAGCAGTGAGTCTAAAGGTCCCCGAGACGAGCAGTACTTC
TRBJ2-1 | TRBV7-8 | - | many | CASSLELAVKNEQFF | TGTGCCAGCAGCTTAGAGTTAGCGGTTAAAAATGAGCAGTTCTTC
TRBJ1-4 | TRBV27 | - | few | CASKGPMREKLFF | TGTGCCAGCAAGGGGCCTATGCGGGAAAAACTGTTTTTT
TRBJ2-3 | TRBV28 | - | - | CASSHYSSSTDTQYF | TGTGCCAGCAGTCATTATTCCTCTAGCACAGATACGCAGTATTTT
TRBJ1-1 | TRBV19 | TRBD1 | - | CASSIRRQGAGDTEAFF | TGTGCCAGTAGTATCAGAAGACAGGGGGCTGGGGACACTGAAGCTTTCTTT
TRBJ2-3 | TRBV15 | - | - | CATSLDRPLDTQYF | TGTGCCACCAGCCTTGACAGGCCCTTAGATACGCAGTATTTT
TRBJ2-1 | TRBV12-3/TRBV12-4 | TRBD1 | few | CASRTRQGMRPTSYNEQFF | TGTGCCAGCAGGACGAGACAGGGAATGCGGCCGACATCCTACAATGAGCAGTTCTTC
TRBJ1-2 | TRBV10-3 | - | few | CAIIGEPTGVAANYGYTF | TGTGCCATCATTGGGGAACCGACAGGTGTAGCAGCTAACTATGGCTACACCTTC
TRBJ2-6 | TRBV5-8 | - | once | CASSPRRGAGANVLTF | TGTGCCAGCAGCCCCAGAAGGGGCGCGGGGGCCAACGTCCTGACTTTC
TRBJ2-1 | TRBV11-3 | TRBD2 | - | CASSRGLAGVGEQFF | TGTGCCAGCAGTCGAGGACTAGCGGGGGTGGGTGAGCAGTTCTTC
TRBJ2-7 | TRBV7-4 | TRBD1 | - | CASSLKDRGLYEQYF | TGTGCCAGCAGCTTAAAAGACAGGGGGCTATACGAGCAGTACTTC
TRBJ2-2 | TRBV7-2 | TRBD2 | many | CASSFPGLAGARTGELFF | TGTGCCAGCAGCTTCCCGGGACTAGCGGGTGCGAGGACCGGGGAGCTGTTTTTT
TRBJ2-1 | TRBV19 | - | few | CASRNWTDAYNEQFF | TGTGCCAGCAGAAACTGGACAGACGCTTACAATGAGCAGTTCTTC
TRBJ1-2 | TRBV6-1 | - | - | CAIYIEINYGYTF | TGTGCCATCTACATTGAGATTAACTATGGCTACACCTTC
TRBJ2-7 | TRBV7-2 | - | - | CASLHRDRPYEQYF | TGTGCCAGCCTGCACCGGGACCGACCCTACGAGCAGTACTTC
TRBJ1-3 | TRBV7-6 | - | - | CASSSDRKSYTIYF | TGTGCCAGCAGCTCGGACAGAAAATCGTACACCATATATTTT
TRBJ2-5 | TRBV6-1 | TRBD1 | few | CASSEPLQGYQETQYF | TGTGCCAGCAGTGAACCATTACAGGGGTACCAAGAGACCCAGTACTTC
TRBJ1-1 | TRBV6-5 | TRBD1 | few | CASRDRDRVLTEAFF | TGTGCCAGCAGAGATCGGGACAGGGTTTTGACTGAAGCTTTCTTT
TRBJ2-3 | TRBV27 | - | many | CASSLGRSRADTQYF | TGTGCCAGCAGTTTAGGTCGGTCCCGAGCAGATACGCAGTATTTT
TRBJ2-1 | TRBV10-1 | - | - | CASSESVESSYNEQFF | TGCGCCAGCAGTGAGTCGGTGGAAAGCTCCTACAATGAGCAGTTCTTC
TRBJ1-1 | TRBV20-1 | - | few | CSARLGGTEAFF | TGCAGTGCTAGGTTGGGAGGAACTGAAGCTTTCTTT
TRBJ1-5 | TRBV28 | - | - | CASTQSFTGDNQPQHF | TGTGCCAGCACCCAAAGTTTTACGGGGGATAATCAGCCCCAGCATTTT
TRBJ2-1 | TRBV2 | - | - | CASSRGAHSSYNEQFF | TGTGCCAGCAGTCGGGGGGCCCACAGCTCCTACAATGAGCAGTTCTTC